Each of the 19 T cell receptor beta chains below was sequenced from the same sample in a study of shared clonotypes between healthy human individuals. The method was immunoSEQ multiplex PCR; TCRdb's version includes in-frame clones alone and lacks a portion of them. The table lists fewer than 3 million clones, 80% to 95% of them singletons. Sequenced: naive CD4+ T cells from PBMCs. The subset: CD45RA+ positively selected. These receptors came from a young man in good health. Some clones in this sample may be carry-over from other donors' samples.

The chain is built from TRBV5-1 and TRBJ2-5; a weak D match, TRBD1 (5 bases). Between the trimmed V and J ends, which lost 5 bases and 5 bases, there was a span of 13 bases. The CDR3 sequence is 13 residues long. CDR1 SGHRS and CDR2 YFSETQ come from the germline V gene. CDR3 loop: CASSVGEQETQYF. CDR3 in DNA: TGCGCCAGCAGTGTAGGGGAACAGGAGACCCAGTACTTC.

The V call is TRBV5-1, the J call TRBJ2-1, with 9 positions matching TRBD2. Germline CDR1 and CDR2: SGHRS and YFSETQ. The CDR3 extends over 15 amino acids. Trimming at V came to 3 bases and at J to 6 bases, leaving 7 bases not matched to a gene. The CDR3 here is CASSSLAGAVNEQFF. In DNA form, the CDR3 reads TGCGCCAGCAGCTCCTTAGCGGGAGCGGTCAATGAGCAGTTCTTC.

This clone appeared a few times. This chain connects TRBV6-4 to TRBJ2-6; 12 bases agree with TRBD2. Trimming removed 2 bases from V and 1 base from J; junction bases left unmatched: 0. Per germline, CDR1 MRHNA and CDR2 SNTAGT. The CDR3 length is 17 residues. The CDR3 loop reads CASSDGTSGSGANVLTF. Here the CDR3 DNA reads TGTGCCAGCAGTGACGGGACTAGCGGGTCTGGGGCCAACGTCCTGACTTTC.

This clone was counted a few times. The chain joins TRBV19 to TRBJ2-1, with D hard to call. V lost 5 bases and J lost 9, with 11 bases in between. CDR1 is LNHDA, CDR2 SQIVND, per germline (reference sequence). This CDR3 has 12 residues. This CDR3 is CASSGDWSEQFF. Here the CDR3 DNA reads TGTGCCAGTAGTGGTGATTGGAGTGAGCAGTTCTTC.

This chain uses TRBV6-6 with TRBJ1-5; D gene ambiguous. Germline-derived CDR1 and CDR2 are MNHNY and SVGAGI (reference sequence). The CDR3 covers 13 residues. With 6 bases removed from V and 5 bases from J, the gap between germline ends came to 11 bases. In nucleotides, the CDR3 is TGTGCCAGCAGCCCAGGCGGGTATCAGCCCCAGCATTTT. Translated: CASSPGGYQPQHF.

The chain joins TRBV5-1 to TRBJ2-1; no firm D call. Germline values: CDR1 SGHRS, CDR2 YFSETQ. V was cut by 0 bases and J by 2 bases, with 12 bases left in between. CDR3 length: 16 amino acids. CDR3 region: CASSLGGVVPYNEQFF. CDR3 nucleotides: TGCGCCAGCAGCTTGGGTGGGGTGGTACCCTACAATGAGCAGTTCTTC.

The genes are TRBV28 and TRBJ2-2; D is possibly TRBD2 (6 bases). CDR1 is MDHEN, CDR2 SYDVKM, per germline. This CDR3 has 13 amino acids. Trimming removed 11 bases at V and 5 bases at J, with 15 bases between. The DNA of the CDR3 is TGTGCCGGCATGGCGGAGGGGACCGGGGAGCTGTTTTTT. Encoded protein: CAGMAEGTGELFF. Using reference TRBV28 and TRBJ2-2 for the parts outside the CDR3, the full variable domain is DVKVTQSSRYLVKRTGEKVFLECVQDMDHENMFWYRQDPGLGLRLIYFSYDVKMKEKGDIPEGYSVSREKKERFSLILESASTNQTSMYLCAGMAEGTGELFFGEGSRLTVL.

As concerns this clone: This same CDR3 is encoded by further DNA sequences in the sample. The V and J genes are TRBV5-1 and TRBJ1-1; tentative D call: TRBD1 (5 bases). V was shortened by 7 bases and J by 4 bases, with 14 bases between the two germline ends. Germline-derived CDR1 and CDR2 are SGHRS and YFSETQ. The CDR3 runs to 13 residues. The CDR3 sequence is CASSERGGTEAFF. The CDR3 nucleotides are TGCGCCAGCTCCGAAAGGGGTGGCACTGAAGCTTTCTTT.

The chain recombines TRBV5-1 with TRBJ2-1; a weak D match, TRBD2 (7 bases). This CDR3 is built from 15 residues. Germline CDR1 and CDR2: SGHRS and YFSETQ. V was clipped by 4 bases and J by 5 bases, with 16 bases between them. The CDR3 reads CASSTVGGGNNEQFF. The CDR3 DNA sequence: TGCGCCAGCAGCACCGTGGGCGGGGGCAACAATGAGCAGTTCTTC.

The gene calls are TRBV6-5 and TRBJ2-5, with a possible D match to TRBD1 (6 bases). The end of the DNA is better explained by TRBJ2-7, so the J call may be wrong. Per germline, CDR1 MNHEY and CDR2 SVGAGI. The CDR3 has 13 amino acids. CDR3 protein: CASMRNRENEQYF. DNA for the CDR3: TGTGCCAGCATGCGGAACAGGGAAAACGAGCAGTACTTC.

The V call is TRBV5-1, the J call TRBJ1-4, with D tentatively TRBD1 (5 bases). V shed 7 bases and J shed 0 bases, with 10 bases lying between them. This CDR3 is built from 14 residues. Per germline, CDR1 SGHRS and CDR2 YFSETQ. The CDR3 bases are TGCGCCAGCTCCGACAGCACAACTAATGAAAAACTGTTTTTT. Translating gives CASSDSTTNEKLFF.

V is TRBV6-5 and J is TRBJ2-7, with D possibly TRBD2 on 6 matching bases. Deletions cut 0 bases from V and 4 bases from J, with 16 bases between. Looked up from germline, CDR1 is MNHEY and CDR2 is SVGAGI. The CDR3 sequence is 16 residues long. The CDR3 DNA sequence: TGTGCCAGCAGTTACTCGGAGGCGGGACCCCATTACGAGCAGTACTTC. Protein: CASSYSEAGPHYEQYF.

V and J are TRBV5-1 and TRBJ1-1, with a possible D match to TRBD1 (5 bases). The CDR3 contains 13 residues. Trimming shortened V by 0 bases and J by 6 bases, and 9 bases separated the two germline ends. Germline-derived CDR1 and CDR2 are SGHRS and YFSETQ. CDR3 sequence: CASSLVTAAEAFF. The CDR3 DNA follows: TGCGCCAGCAGCTTGGTGACAGCTGCTGAAGCTTTCTTT.

This chain connects TRBV18 to TRBJ2-7, with TRBD1 as a possible D gene (5 bases). The CDR3 contains 14 residues. Trimming pared 0 bases from V and 6 bases from J, leaving 12 bases between. Per the germline V gene, CDR1 is KGHSH and CDR2 is LQKENI. As DNA, the CDR3 is TGTGCCAGCTCACCACCGGGCCCCCAGGGCGAGCAGTACTTC. Protein sequence: CASSPPGPQGEQYF.

The chain links TRBV5-4 to TRBJ1-1, with a possible D match to TRBD1 (6 bases). This CDR3 is built from 14 residues. Looked up from germline, CDR1 is SGHNT and CDR2 is YYREEE (reference sequence). Deletions cut 3 bases from V and 4 bases from J, with 13 bases between. The CDR3 protein is CASSSNRVGTEAFF. Here the CDR3 DNA reads TGTGCCAGCAGCTCTAACAGGGTAGGCACTGAAGCTTTCTTT.

This chain uses TRBV19 with TRBJ1-4; a possible D gene is TRBD1 (5 bases). V dropped 4 bases and J dropped 8 bases, with 17 bases sitting between them. Germline values: CDR1 LNHDA, CDR2 SQIVND (reference sequence). The CDR3 contains 15 residues. This chain's CDR3 is CASSTHGTRLEKLFF. CDR3 DNA sequence: TGTGCCAGTAGTACCCACGGGACCCGCTTGGAAAAACTGTTTTTT.

The genes are TRBV5-1 and TRBJ2-1; D remains ambiguous. The CDR3 length is 15 residues. Germline V lookup: CDR1 SGHRS, CDR2 YFSETQ. V shed 0 bases and J shed 0 bases, with 7 bases lying between them. CDR3 sequence: CASSLAWRSYNEQFF. The CDR3 nucleotides read TGCGCCAGCAGCTTGGCGTGGCGCTCCTACAATGAGCAGTTCTTC.

CDR3 in DNA: TGCGCCAGCAGCTCGGGACAGGGACGGTTTAGCTCCTACAATGAGCAGTTCTTC. Translated, it gives CASSSGQGRFSSYNEQFF. The chain joins TRBV5-1 to TRBJ2-1; 9 nucleotides match TRBD1. The CDR3 has 18 amino acids. Germline values: CDR1 SGHRS, CDR2 YFSETQ. Trimming at V came to 3 bases and at J to 0 bases, leaving 10 bases not matched to a gene.

This clone was detected a few times. V is TRBV2 and J is TRBJ1-1; weak D call: TRBD1 (5 bases). The V gene's germline CDR1 is SNHLY and CDR2 FYNNEI. CDR3 length: 13 residues. V was pared by 9 bases and J by 1 base, with 12 bases between. The CDR3 spells CARKRGSNTEAFF. The CDR3 DNA reads as TGTGCCAGGAAGAGGGGCTCGAACACTGAAGCTTTCTTT. Filled out from reference TRBV2 and TRBJ1-1, the complete variable domain reads EPEVTQTPSHQVTQMGQEVILRCVPISNHLYFYWYRQILGQKVEFLVSFYNNEISEKSEIFDDQFSVERPDGSNFTLKIRSTKLEDSAMYFCARKRGSNTEAFFGQGTRLTVV.